These 9 T cell receptor beta chains share one sample of origin, sequenced in a study of metastatic and nonmetastatic thyroid tumors. TCRdb ran MiXCR on the PCR reads. The repertoire holds around 4,000 clones, with 35% as singletons. Before thyroid surgery, none of the patients had received any treatment. The sample comprised adjacent normal tissue. The receptors shown here come from a male donor with papillary thyroid cancer or a benign thyroid nodule (not recorded which). Some clones in this sample may be carry-over from other donors' samples.

This clone was picked up a small number of times. The chain employs TRBV12-3 or TRBV12-4 and TRBJ1-1; D gene unclear. The CDR3 runs 14 residues. Trimming removed 6 bases at V and 4 bases at J, with 15 bases between. The CDR3 sequence is CASRRREDSTEAFF. In DNA form, the CDR3 reads TGTGCCAGCAGGCGGAGGGAGGACTCCACTGAAGCTTTCTTT.

A few counts support this clone. J is TRBJ2-1 and V is TRBV6-2 or TRBV6-3, with D unclear. There are 12 residues in the CDR3. The germline gives CDR1 MNHEY, CDR2 SVGEGT. V gave up 6 bases and J gave up 7 bases, with 10 bases separating them. The CDR3 region is CASSHRKNEQFF. CDR3 nucleotide sequence: TGTGCCAGCAGCCATAGGAAAAATGAGCAGTTCTTC.

This clone was detected a few times. This chain joins TRBV28 and TRBJ2-2; 9 bases align to TRBD1. This CDR3 region has 14 residues. Per germline, CDR1 MDHEN and CDR2 SYDVKM. With V trimmed by 6 bases and J by 4 bases, 3 bases remained unmatched. This CDR3 is CASRVDRGTGELFF. CDR3 nucleotides: TGTGCCAGCAGGGTGGACAGGGGCACCGGGGAGCTGTTTTTT.

The chain combines TRBV11-2 with TRBJ2-1, with D maybe TRBD1 (6 bases). Trimming pared 1 base from V and 0 bases from J, leaving 7 bases between. The CDR3 contains 15 residues. Germline V gene sequence: CDR1 SGHAT, CDR2 FQNNGV. CDR3 sequence reads: CASSLVRGSYNEQFF. CDR3 in DNA: TGTGCCAGCAGCTTAGTCAGGGGCTCCTACAATGAGCAGTTCTTC.

This sequence joins TRBV11-3 and TRBJ1-6, with 9 bases aligning to TRBD1. The CDR3 sequence is 15 residues long. The trim removed 5 bases at V and 11 bases at J, leaving 10 bases unmatched. Germline V gives CDR1 SGHNT, CDR2 YENEEA. The CDR3 loop reads CASSRRTGDRTPLHF. The CDR3 DNA reads TGTGCCAGCAGCAGACGGACAGGGGATAGGACACCCCTCCACTTT.

This clone was detected a few times. In nucleotides, the CDR3 is TGTGCCAGCAGCTGGAATGGAAACACCATATATTTT. The encoded protein is CASSWNGNTIYF. This chain uses TRBV12-3 or TRBV12-4 with TRBJ1-3, with D uncertain. With 6 bases removed from V and 3 bases from J, the gap between germline ends came to 6 bases. The CDR3 has 12 amino acids.

This clone was observed a few times. The chain links TRBV6-6 to TRBJ1-6; weak D call: TRBD1 (5 bases). This CDR3 has 14 residues. The germline gives CDR1 MNHNY, CDR2 SVGAGI (reference sequence). The germline V and J ends were trimmed by 2 bases and 5 bases, with 7 bases remaining between them. CDR3 protein: CASSYGTDNSPLHF. The CDR3, as DNA: TGTGCCAGCAGTTACGGGACGGATAATTCACCCCTCCACTTT.

The chain links TRBV3-1 to TRBJ2-2; D remains ambiguous. CDR3 length: 12 residues. Trimming left V 3 bases short and J 10 bases short, with 9 bases between. Germline V gives CDR1 LGHDT, CDR2 YNNKEL (reference sequence). CDR3 sequence reads: CASSHQNQELFF. CDR3 DNA: TGTGCCAGCAGCCACCAGAACCAGGAGCTGTTTTTT.

V usage is TRBV11-1 and J usage is TRBJ2-2; 8 nucleotides align to TRBD1. Germline-derived CDR1 and CDR2 are SGHAT and FQDESV (reference sequence). The ends lost 2 bases at V and 7 bases at J; junction bases unmatched: 6. The CDR3 covers 15 residues. CDR3 in DNA: TGTGCCAGCAGCTTATGGTCAGGGGGCGGCGGGGAGCTGTTTTTT. It is translated as CASSLWSGGGGELFF.